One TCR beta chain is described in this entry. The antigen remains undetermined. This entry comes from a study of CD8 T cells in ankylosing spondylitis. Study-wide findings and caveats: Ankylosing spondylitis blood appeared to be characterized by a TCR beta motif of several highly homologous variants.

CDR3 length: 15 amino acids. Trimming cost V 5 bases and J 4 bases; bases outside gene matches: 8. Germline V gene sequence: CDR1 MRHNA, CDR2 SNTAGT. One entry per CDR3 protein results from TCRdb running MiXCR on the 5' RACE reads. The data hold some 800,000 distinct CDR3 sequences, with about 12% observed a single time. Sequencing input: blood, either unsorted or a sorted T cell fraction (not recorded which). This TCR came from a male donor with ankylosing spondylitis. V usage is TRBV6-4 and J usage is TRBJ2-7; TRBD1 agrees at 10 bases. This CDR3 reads CASSTRQGARYEQYF. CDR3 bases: TGTGCCAGCAGTACACGACAGGGGGCGAGGTACGAGCAGTACTTC.